The clone carrying this TCR beta chain was seen only a few times. One end of the junction fails to match germline, which may point to a read error. The source of the sample is a study of T cells in Graves' hyperthyroidism and ophthalmopathy. Each patient was aged 18 to 65 and had newly diagnosed hyperthyroidism of under 2 months' duration. The length of the CDR3 is 15 residues. Amplified TCR beta CDR3 regions came from RNA transcripts. The primer set for the first-round RT-PCR of the TCR CDR3 was HTBI. In TCRdb, the multiplex PCR reads were re-called with MiXCR into one record per CDR3 protein. The table includes over 450,000 distinct CDR3 sequences, around an eighth detected once.

This TCR derives from a woman between 18 and 29 years old with Graves' hyperthyroidism. The chain is built from TRBV12-3 or TRBV12-4 and TRBJ2-5; 7 bases match TRBD2. The source material was blood. In DNA, the CDR3 is TGTGCCGGCAGTTTTGTGGGAGCGGGACAAGAGACCCAGTACTTC. Amino acid sequence: CAGSFVGAGQETQYF.